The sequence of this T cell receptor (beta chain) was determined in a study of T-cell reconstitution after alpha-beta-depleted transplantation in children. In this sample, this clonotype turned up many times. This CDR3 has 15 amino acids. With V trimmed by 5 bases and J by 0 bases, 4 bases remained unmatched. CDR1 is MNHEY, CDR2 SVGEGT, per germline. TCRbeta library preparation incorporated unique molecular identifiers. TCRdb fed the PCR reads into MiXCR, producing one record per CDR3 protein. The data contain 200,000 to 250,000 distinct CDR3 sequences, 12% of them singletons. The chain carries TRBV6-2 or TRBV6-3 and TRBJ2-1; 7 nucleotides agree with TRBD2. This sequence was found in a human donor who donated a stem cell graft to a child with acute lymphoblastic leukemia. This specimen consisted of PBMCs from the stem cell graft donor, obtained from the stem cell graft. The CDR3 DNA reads TGTGCCAGCAGTCCCGGGAGGAGCTCCTACAATGAGCAGTTCTTC. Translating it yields CASSPGRSSYNEQFF.